A single sample gave rise to the 11 T cell receptor beta chains below, sequenced in a study of CD8 T cells in Susac syndrome. Random hexamers were used to reverse transcribe an amount of roughly 0.45 to 1 ug RNA. MiXCR was run by TCRdb on the immunoSEQ multiplex PCR reads, yielding one entry per CDR3 protein. There are roughly 180,000 distinct CDR3 sequences in the sample; roughly 95% occur only once, and 0.085% to 0.12% lies in the top ten. Sequencing was done on a sample of CD4+ T cells from PBMCs. The receptor source for this set is a human donor in good health.

The chain uses TRBV20-1 and TRBJ2-7, with D maybe TRBD2 (6 bases). CDR1 is DFQATT and CDR2 is SNEGSKA in the germline V gene (reference sequence). V was trimmed by 0 bases and J by 2 bases, leaving 14 bases between them. CDR3 length: 15 amino acids. The CDR3 DNA reads as TGCAGTGCTAGAGATGCGCCGGGACTGACCTACGAGCAGTACTTC. Translated: CSARDAPGLTYEQYF.

The V and J genes are TRBV29-1 and TRBJ2-2, with no clear D. This CDR3 is built from 12 residues. Trimming cost V 7 bases and J 3 bases, with 9 bases left between them. Germline V gene data show CDR1 as SQVTM and CDR2 as ANQGSEA. CDR3 sequence reads: CSARLDTGELFF. The CDR3 nucleotides are TGCAGCGCCAGACTGGACACCGGGGAGCTGTTTTTT.

The CDR3 nucleotides read TGCAGCGTTGAAGATCGTGTAACGCGCGCTGAAGCTTTCTTT. Protein: CSVEDRVTRAEAFF. The chain uses TRBV29-1 and TRBJ1-1; D unresolved. Germline assignment: CDR1 SQVTM and CDR2 ANQGSEA. CDR3 length: 14 residues. The V end was cut by 0 bases, the J end by 6 bases, with 14 bases between. The full variable domain, its missing parts supplied by reference TRBV29-1 and TRBJ1-1, is SAVISQKPSRDICQRGTSLTIQCQVDSQVTMMFWYRQQPGQSLTLIATANQGSEATYESGFVIDKFPISRPNLTFSTLTVSNMSPEDSSIYLCSVEDRVTRAEAFFGQGTRLTVV.

V is TRBV6-1 and J is TRBJ2-1; possible D gene TRBD2, 5 bases. There are 14 residues in the CDR3. Trimming took 6 bases from V and 6 from J, leaving 15 bases between them. Germline V gene sequence: CDR1 MNHNS, CDR2 SASEGT. CDR3 in amino acids: CASSPGTSINEQFF. CDR3 DNA sequence: TGTGCCAGCAGCCCGGGAACTAGTATCAATGAGCAGTTCTTC.

The rearrangement joins TRBV29-1 to TRBJ2-7; no definite D call. V lost 3 bases, J lost 4 bases, and 16 bases lay in between. The CDR3 runs 14 residues. Germline CDR1 and CDR2: SQVTM and ANQGSEA. For the CDR3, the DNA is TGCAGCGTTGAGGACCGTCGCACTTCGTACGAGCAGTACTTC. Amino acid sequence: CSVEDRRTSYEQYF.

The chain employs TRBV29-1 and TRBJ2-2, with D possibly TRBD1 on 5 matching bases. Trimming removed 1 base at V and 4 bases at J, with 10 bases between. The CDR3 is 14 amino acids. The germline gives CDR1 SQVTM, CDR2 ANQGSEA. The CDR3 sequence: CSVEGQGGTGELFF. The CDR3, as DNA: TGCAGCGTTGAAGGGCAGGGCGGCACCGGGGAGCTGTTTTTT.

The rearrangement joins TRBV12-3 or TRBV12-4 to TRBJ2-3; 10 bases are shared with TRBD2. The CDR3 spans 16 residues. V trimming: 3 bases; J trimming: 2 bases; junction bases outside the gene matches: 5. CDR3 loop: CASSFALAGHTDTQYF. The CDR3 DNA follows: TGTGCCAGCAGTTTTGCACTAGCGGGACACACAGATACGCAGTATTTT.

This clonotype is a singleton in its sample. The rearrangement uses TRBV3-1 and TRBJ2-2; perhaps TRBD1 as D (5 bases). The CDR3 is 13 residues long. Trimming pared 3 bases from V and 6 bases from J, leaving 8 bases between. CDR1 and CDR2 (germline): LGHDT, YNNKEL (reference sequence). The CDR3 sequence is CASSQAGSGELFF. CDR3 bases: TGTGCCAGCAGCCAGGCAGGGTCCGGGGAGCTGTTTTTT.

The chain uses TRBV30 and TRBJ2-3; 7 positions match TRBD2. CDR1 and CDR2 from the germline V gene are GTSNPN and SVGIG (reference sequence). CDR3 length equals 15 residues. J lost 3 bases, V lost 2 bases, and 8 bases had no gene match. CDR3: CAWSRSGEGTDTQYF. CDR3 nucleotides: TGTGCCTGGAGTCGATCGGGGGAGGGGACAGATACGCAGTATTTT.

The rearrangement uses TRBV7-2 and TRBJ2-3; possible D gene TRBD1, 6 bases. The germline V gene encodes CDR1 SGHTA and CDR2 FQGNSA. The germline V and J ends were trimmed by 5 bases and 9 bases, with 18 bases remaining between them. The CDR3 sequence is 14 residues long. CDR3 region: CASSVLGGRMTQYF. The CDR3 DNA is TGTGCCAGCAGCGTTCTTGGGGGCCGGATGACGCAGTATTTT.

The chain is built from TRBV5-4 and TRBJ2-3; tentatively, D is TRBD1 (5 bases). Germline values: CDR1 SGHNT, CDR2 YYREEE (reference sequence). This CDR3 spans 13 amino acids. Trimming cost V 2 bases and J 2 bases, with 6 bases left between them. CDR3 coding DNA: TGTGCCAGCAGCTTCAGGGACACAGATACGCAGTATTTT. Its translation: CASSFRDTDTQYF.